The next 8 T cell receptor beta chains were all read from a single sample in a study of blood T cell repertoires in COVID-19. Profiled with immunoSEQ multiplex PCR; TCRdb holds only in-frame clones, not every one. This sample has hundreds of thousands of clones, with approximately 80% found just once. The specimen was peripheral blood. The receptor set was obtained from an elderly man with acute or convalescent COVID-19.

This chain links TRBV28 with TRBJ1-2; 11 bases are a match to TRBD1. There are 15 residues in the CDR3. The V and J ends lost 2 bases and 6 bases, in that order; junction bases with no gene match: 5. The germline CDR1 and CDR2 sequences are MDHEN and SYDVKM. The CDR3 sequence: CASSLRTGGQDGYTF. CDR3 DNA sequence: TGTGCCAGCAGTTTAAGGACAGGGGGCCAAGATGGCTACACCTTC.

This clone was counted a few times. The chain couples TRBV28 to TRBJ2-2, with 10 bases fitting TRBD1. The V and J ends lost 6 bases and 3 bases, in that order; junction bases with no gene match: 1. The CDR3 has 14 residues. Germline-derived CDR1 and CDR2 are MDHEN and SYDVKM. The chain's CDR3 is CASRDRGDTGELFF. In DNA, the CDR3 is TGTGCCAGCAGGGACAGGGGGGACACCGGGGAGCTGTTTTTT.

This chain links TRBV7-9 with TRBJ1-1; unclear D gene. Trimming removed 4 bases at V and 0 bases at J, with 6 bases between. Germline loops: CDR1 SEHNR, CDR2 FQNEAQ (reference sequence). The CDR3 loop spans 13 amino acids. CDR3 residues: CASSSSMNTEAFF. CDR3 sequence (DNA): TGTGCCAGCAGCTCCTCTATGAACACTGAAGCTTTCTTT.

CDR3 in amino acids: CASSLGAGGDSPLHF. DNA of the CDR3: TGTGCCAGCAGCTTAGGGGCAGGGGGAGATTCACCCCTCCACTTT. The chain carries TRBV7-9 and TRBJ1-6; 7 positions agree with TRBD1. V dropped 1 base and J dropped 8; count of bases not matched to a gene: 5. The CDR3 extends over 15 amino acids. CDR1 is SEHNR, CDR2 FQNEAQ, per germline (reference sequence).

This chain uses TRBV19 with TRBJ2-3; 11 nucleotides line up with TRBD2. CDR3 length equals 15 residues. Germline V gives CDR1 LNHDA, CDR2 SQIVND (reference sequence). V was clipped by 4 bases and J by 5 bases; unmatched bases: 5. DNA for the CDR3: TGTGCCAGTAGTACGCTAGCGGGAGGACGAGATACGCAGTATTTT. It encodes CASSTLAGGRDTQYF.

The rearrangement uses TRBV3-1 (or the pseudogene TRBV3-2) and TRBJ1-5; 7 nucleotides align to TRBD1. The CDR3 has 13 amino acids. With 5 bases clipped from V and 7 bases from J, the junction kept 5 bases outside the gene matches. Germline CDR1 reads LGHDT; CDR2 reads YNNKEL (reference sequence). CDR3 sequence reads: CASSATGSQPQHF. Written as DNA, the CDR3 is TGTGCCAGCAGCGCGACAGGGAGCCAGCCCCAGCATTTT.

This chain joins TRBV2 and TRBJ1-1, with D uncertain. In germline, CDR1 is SNHLY, CDR2 FYNNEI. Trimming took 2 bases from V and 1 from J, leaving 5 bases between them. The CDR3 runs 13 residues. The CDR3 sequence is CASSEYRNTEAFF. CDR3 DNA sequence: TGTGCCAGCAGTGAATACAGGAACACTGAAGCTTTCTTT.

The chain combines TRBV5-3 with TRBJ2-6; D is ambiguous. TRBV5-3 belongs to the ORF category, with a function that is uncertain. The V end was cut by 2 bases, the J end by 0 bases, with 9 bases between. The CDR3 extends over 16 amino acids. CDR3: CARSFPESSGANVLTF. CDR3 DNA: TGTGCCAGAAGCTTCCCGGAGAGCTCTGGGGCCAACGTCCTGACTTTC.